The 29 T cell receptor beta chains reported below all come from one sample, sequenced in a study of T cell responses to AZD1222 COVID-19 vaccine. Libraries were prepared by immunoSEQ multiplex PCR; TCRdb keeps only in-frame clonotypes and omits some of them. The sample holds about 93,000 clones; 85% to 90% are singletons and the top ten take roughly 2.7%. The material sequenced was peripheral blood, taken 28 days after the second AZD1222 dose. Source of these receptors: an adult who received the AZD1222 COVID-19 vaccine.

The rearrangement joins TRBV6-4 to TRBJ2-3; possibly TRBD2 for D (6 bases). V lost 4 bases and J 4 bases, leaving 9 bases between the germline ends. CDR3 length: 13 residues. Germline V gene lookup returns CDR1 MRHNA and CDR2 SNTAGT. This chain's CDR3 is CASSAGEADTQYF. The CDR3 DNA is TGTGCCAGCAGTGCGGGAGAAGCAGATACGCAGTATTTT.

This clone was seen just once. The chain uses TRBV5-5 and TRBJ2-3, with TRBD2 identical over 12 bases. This CDR3 has 14 residues. The trim removed 5 bases at V and 3 bases at J, leaving 1 base unmatched. Germline loops: CDR1 SGHKS, CDR2 YYEKEE (reference sequence). CDR3 loop: CASRLAGGTDTQYF. The CDR3 nucleotides are TGTGCCAGCAGGCTAGCGGGGGGGACAGATACGCAGTATTTT. Combining the CDR3 with reference TRBV5-5 and TRBJ2-3 gives the whole variable domain DAGVTQSPTHLIKTRGQQVTLRCSPISGHKSVSWYQQVLGQGPQFIFQYYEKEERGRGNFPDRFSARQFPNYSSELNVNALLLGDSALYLCASRLAGGTDTQYFGPGTRLTVL.

J is TRBJ1-6 and V is TRBV2, with 7 bases that match TRBD1. The CDR3 runs to 12 residues. Germline V CDR1 and CDR2: SNHLY, FYNNEI. After removal of 10 bases from V and 9 bases from J, the junction contained 6 bases not matched to a gene. CDR3 DNA: TGTGCCACCACAGGGGAGGCTTCACCCCTCCACTTT. Translating gives CATTGEASPLHF.

The chain combines TRBV4-3 with TRBJ2-7, with 7 bases lining up with TRBD2. This CDR3 spans 15 amino acids. Germline CDR1 LGHNA, CDR2 YSLEER. V dropped 1 base and J dropped 2; count of bases not matched to a gene: 5. This CDR3 is CASSQALAEAYEQYF. In nucleotides, the CDR3 is TGCGCCAGCAGCCAAGCCCTAGCGGAAGCCTACGAGCAGTACTTC.

V is TRBV6-6 and J is TRBJ1-5, with TRBD1 as a possible D gene (5 bases). CDR1 is MNHNY and CDR2 is SVGAGI in the germline V gene (reference sequence). The CDR3 has 16 residues. The V and J ends lost 1 base and 1 base respectively, with 11 bases between them. The CDR3 loop reads CASSYFQGRSNQPQHF. The CDR3 DNA is TGTGCCAGCAGTTACTTCCAGGGTAGGAGCAATCAGCCCCAGCATTTT.

The chain carries TRBV7-9 and TRBJ2-1; 7 nucleotides align to TRBD2. CDR3 length equals 16 residues. Germline CDR1 SEHNR, CDR2 FQNEAQ (reference sequence). Unmatched junction bases numbered 10, after V lost 0 bases and J lost 8 bases. CDR3 in amino acids: CASSLALGGLVDEQFF. The CDR3 DNA follows: TGTGCCAGCAGCTTAGCCCTAGGCGGACTAGTCGATGAGCAGTTCTTC.

The chain uses TRBV5-1 and TRBJ2-2; D is uncertain. Germline V gene lookup returns CDR1 SGHRS and CDR2 YFSETQ. The CDR3 spans 15 residues. Trimming shortened V by 0 bases and J by 0 bases, and 6 bases separated the two germline ends. This CDR3 reads CASSLGLANTGELFF. CDR3 nucleotides: TGCGCCAGCAGCTTGGGACTCGCGAACACCGGGGAGCTGTTTTTT.

This clone was counted once. V usage is TRBV10-1 and J usage is TRBJ2-2; 10 nucleotides align to TRBD2. Germline CDR1 WNHNN, CDR2 SYGVQD (reference sequence). The CDR3 is made up of 15 amino acids. Losses at the gene ends were 5 bases for V and 6 bases for J; bases not matched to a gene: 6. The CDR3 sequence is CASSLSGRAAGELFF. As DNA, the CDR3 is TGCGCCAGCAGTCTCAGCGGGAGGGCCGCCGGGGAGCTGTTTTTT.

The chain uses TRBV6-2 or TRBV6-3 and TRBJ1-2, with D perhaps matching TRBD1 (6 bases). The V and J ends lost 5 bases and 4 bases respectively, with 17 bases between them. Germline-derived CDR1 and CDR2 are MNHEY and SVGEGT. The CDR3 loop spans 15 amino acids. The CDR3 coding sequence is TGTGCCAGCAGTAGGCCGGGGGGCAGTCCCTATGGCTACACCTTC. It specifies CASSRPGGSPYGYTF.

The rearrangement links TRBV5-8 to TRBJ1-1, with unresolved D. Trimming removed 4 bases from V and 6 bases from J, with 22 bases in between. Germline V CDR1 and CDR2: SGHTS, YDEGEE. The CDR3 loop spans 16 amino acids. CDR3 in DNA: TGTGCCAGCAGCCGCCCGCCCGGTCTCGCAAGGGCTGAAGCTTTCTTT. The encoded protein is CASSRPPGLARAEAFF. Based on the CDR3 plus reference TRBV5-8 and TRBJ1-1, the full variable domain is EAGVTQSPTHLIKTRGQQATLRCSPISGHTSVYWYQQALGLGLQFLLWYDEGEERNRGNFPPRFSGRQFPNYSSELNVNALELEDSALYLCASSRPPGLARAEAFFGQGTRLTVV.

This clone was seen a single time. The gene calls are TRBV7-9 and TRBJ2-5; D may be TRBD1 or TRBD2 (6 bases each). The germline V and J ends were trimmed by 2 bases and 2 bases, with 12 bases remaining between them. The CDR3 consists of 15 residues. Germline CDR1 reads SEHNR; CDR2 reads FQNEAQ (reference sequence). The CDR3 nucleotides are TGTGCCAGCAGCTTACTTCGGGGGACACAAGAGACCCAGTACTTC. Encoded protein: CASSLLRGTQETQYF.

The genes are TRBV19 and TRBJ1-2, with 7 nucleotides matching TRBD1. With 4 bases clipped from V and 4 bases from J, the junction kept 3 bases outside the gene matches. Germline CDR1 is LNHDA and CDR2 is SQIVND (reference sequence). The CDR3 extends over 13 amino acids. The CDR3 reads CASSNGTVYGYTF. The CDR3 DNA follows: TGTGCCAGTAGTAACGGGACAGTCTATGGCTACACCTTC.

The genes are TRBV7-9 and TRBJ2-2; tentative D call: TRBD1 (6 bases). Trimming took off 2 bases at V and 8 bases at J, with 18 bases between the two ends. The CDR3 has 16 residues. Germline V gives CDR1 SEHNR, CDR2 FQNEAQ (reference sequence). The DNA for the CDR3 is TGTGCCAGCAGCTTAAGACAGGCCCTTAAATTGGGGGAGCTGTTTTTT. Protein sequence: CASSLRQALKLGELFF. Combining the CDR3 with reference TRBV7-9 and TRBJ2-2 gives the whole variable domain DTGVSQNPRHKITKRGQNVTFRCDPISEHNRLYWYRQTLGQGPEFLTYFQNEAQLEKSRLLSDRFSAERPKGSFSTLEIQRTEQGDSAMYLCASSLRQALKLGELFFGEGSRLTVL.

The chain uses TRBV5-5 and TRBJ1-1; possible D gene TRBD1, 6 bases. The CDR3 runs to 14 residues. V was pared by 4 bases and J by 4 bases, with 14 bases between. Germline V gene sequence: CDR1 SGHKS, CDR2 YYEKEE (reference sequence). This CDR3 is CASSLGTTGTEAFF. In DNA form, the CDR3 reads TGTGCCAGCAGCCTAGGGACAACCGGCACTGAAGCTTTCTTT.

The rearrangement joins TRBV5-1 to TRBJ2-3, with 7 nucleotides matching TRBD1. The CDR3 consists of 13 residues. Trimming removed 1 base from V and 6 bases from J; junction bases left unmatched: 2. Germline V gives CDR1 SGHRS, CDR2 YFSETQ. This chain's CDR3 is CASSLHRGDTQYF. CDR3 nucleotide sequence: TGCGCCAGCAGCTTGCACAGGGGCGATACGCAGTATTTT.

V and J are TRBV9 and TRBJ1-1; D possibly corresponds to TRBD1 (5 bases). Trimming cost V 0 bases and J 6 bases, with 15 bases left between them. The CDR3 extends over 15 amino acids. Germline V gene sequence: CDR1 SGDLS, CDR2 YYNGEE. CDR3 amino acids: CASSVAGTDKAEAFF. The CDR3 bases are TGTGCCAGCAGCGTAGCTGGGACCGACAAGGCTGAAGCTTTCTTT.

The rearrangement links TRBV7-3 to TRBJ2-2; D unresolved. The CDR3 covers 15 residues. Germline CDR1 is SGHTA and CDR2 is FQGTGA. V gave up 2 bases and J gave up 2 bases, with 9 bases separating them. The CDR3 nucleotides are TGTGCCAGCAGCTTATTCGGCACAAACACCGGGGAGCTGTTTTTT. Encoded protein: CASSLFGTNTGELFF. The complete variable domain, with remaining parts taken from reference TRBV7-3 and TRBJ2-2, reads GAGVSQTPSNKVTEKGKYVELRCDPISGHTALYWYRQSLGQGPEFLIYFQGTGAADDSGLPNDRFFAVRPEGSVSTLKIQRTERGDSAVYLCASSLFGTNTGELFFGEGSRLTVL.

A few counts support this clone. The chain couples TRBV29-1 to TRBJ1-5, with 11 bases identical to TRBD1. The CDR3 extends over 15 amino acids. With 2 bases clipped from V and 4 bases from J, the junction kept 4 bases outside the gene matches. Germline V gene data show CDR1 as SQVTM and CDR2 as ANQGSEA. The CDR3: CSVETGQGGNQPQHF. The CDR3, as DNA: TGCAGCGTTGAAACGGGACAGGGGGGGAATCAGCCCCAGCATTTT.

On this clone: This may be a read error: a much more frequent sequence differs by one nucleotide. The identical CDR3 is also encoded by other nucleotide sequences in the sample. The chain couples TRBV4-1 to TRBJ2-3; 11 nucleotides match TRBD2. The CDR3 spans 19 residues. Germline lookup yields CDR1 MGHRA and CDR2 YSYEKL. The CDR3 reads CASSQDRMTSGTGTDTQYF. DNA for the CDR3: TGCGCCAGCAGCCAAGATCGGATGACTAGCGGGACGGGCACAGATACGCAATATTTT.

Written as DNA, the CDR3 is TGCGCCAGCAGCCAAGATGGGCGGGGGGGCGTAGATACGCAGTATTTT. This sequence encodes CASSQDGRGGVDTQYF. The V call is TRBV4-3, the J call TRBJ2-3, with 9 bases that match TRBD2. V lost 0 bases, J lost 5 bases, and 6 bases stayed unmatched. Germline V gene data show CDR1 as LGHNA and CDR2 as YSLEER. This CDR3 has 16 amino acids.

The genes are TRBV6-5 and TRBJ1-1, with D perhaps TRBD1 (6 bases). Germline-derived CDR1 and CDR2 are MNHEY and SVGAGI. V lost 6 bases, J lost 6 bases, and 17 bases lay in between. The CDR3 sequence is 14 residues long. This chain's CDR3 is CASRVLQGLPEAFF. In nucleotides, the CDR3 is TGTGCCAGCAGAGTCCTACAGGGTCTCCCTGAAGCTTTCTTT.

The rearrangement uses TRBV3-1 (or the pseudogene TRBV3-2) and TRBJ1-3; tentatively, D is TRBD1 (6 bases). The V gene's germline CDR1 is LGHDT and CDR2 YNNKEL (reference sequence). The CDR3 consists of 14 residues. V was shortened by 3 bases and J by 3 bases, with 9 bases between the two germline ends. The CDR3 coding sequence is TGTGCCAGCAGCCAGGGGGCGAATGGAAACACCATATATTTT. Translating gives CASSQGANGNTIYF.

This clone was seen once. The rearrangement links TRBV12-3 or TRBV12-4 to TRBJ2-7, with TRBD1 as a possible D gene (6 bases). The CDR3 is 13 amino acids. The V end lost 5 bases, the J end lost 3 bases, and 11 bases lay between the germline ends. CDR3 amino acids: CASSPGTNYEQYF. The CDR3 DNA follows: TGTGCCAGCAGTCCGGGGACAAACTACGAGCAGTACTTC.

CDR3 DNA sequence: TGTGCCAGCTCACCATTAACAGAAGCTAACTATGGCTACACCTTC. This gives the protein CASSPLTEANYGYTF. V usage is TRBV18 and J usage is TRBJ1-2; D not resolved. The germline V gene has CDR1 KGHSH and CDR2 LQKENI. The CDR3 runs 15 residues. V was shortened by 2 bases and J by 0 bases, with 10 bases between the two germline ends.

This chain joins TRBV6-2 or TRBV6-3 and TRBJ2-1; TRBD2 agrees at 11 bases. The J segment lost 12 bases and the V segment lost 0 bases, leaving 4 bases of the junction unmatched. This CDR3 spans 14 amino acids. Germline loops: CDR1 MNHEY, CDR2 SVGEGT. This CDR3 is CASSYSSGGAGQFF. CDR3 DNA: TGTGCCAGCAGTTACTCTAGCGGGGGGGCCGGGCAGTTCTTC.

The CDR3: CASSLDVREVQYF. In DNA form, the CDR3 reads TGTGCCAGCAGCTTAGACGTCAGGGAAGTGCAGTACTTC. This chain joins TRBV7-8 and TRBJ2-7; D perhaps matches TRBD1 (5 bases). Trimming took off 1 base at V and 9 bases at J, with 13 bases between the two ends. Germline CDR1 and CDR2: SGHVS and FQNEAQ. This CDR3 has 13 amino acids.

CDR3 region: CASSPGQRGKDGYTF. In DNA, the CDR3 is TGTGCCAGCAGCCCTGGACAGCGGGGGAAGGATGGCTACACCTTC. V is TRBV7-9 and J is TRBJ1-2; the D gene is possibly TRBD1 (6 bases). This CDR3 region has 15 residues. The V gene's germline CDR1 is SEHNR and CDR2 FQNEAQ (reference sequence). V lost 5 bases, J lost 6 bases, and 19 bases lay in between.

CDR3 DNA sequence: TGTGCCAGCAATGTACAGGGGGCTCAGGAACCCCTCCACTTT. This gives the protein CASNVQGAQEPLHF. The V gene is TRBV2, the J gene TRBJ1-6, with 9 bases matching TRBD1. The CDR3 has 14 residues. Germline V gene data show CDR1 as SNHLY and CDR2 as FYNNEI. V was pared by 7 bases and J by 12 bases, with 10 bases of the junction left unmatched.

CDR3 protein: CASSLAVEGVNSPLHF. CDR3 nucleotides: TGTGCCAGCAGCTTAGCGGTGGAGGGCGTTAATTCACCCCTCCACTTT. The chain joins TRBV11-2 to TRBJ1-6; no firm D call. This CDR3 region has 16 residues. From germline, CDR1 is SGHAT and CDR2 FQNNGV. The germline V and J ends were trimmed by 1 base and 6 bases, with 13 bases remaining between them.